These 22 T cell receptor beta chains originate from one sample sequenced in a study of T cells in Graves' hyperthyroidism and ophthalmopathy. There were TCR beta CDR3 regions amplified from RNA transcripts. Primed by the HTBI set, a first-round RT-PCR was run on the TCR CDR3. TCRdb reanalysed the multiplex PCR reads using MiXCR and keeps one entry per CDR3 protein. The sample includes about 620,000 distinct CDR3 sequences, around 15% of them seen just once. Sequenced input: blood. The receptor set was obtained from a woman aged 30 to 39 with Graves' hyperthyroidism.

The CDR3 here is CAWSGLAGEMSTDTQYF. The CDR3 DNA reads TGTGCCTGGAGTGGTCTAGCGGGAGAAATGAGCACAGATACGCAGTATTTT. The chain couples TRBV30 to TRBJ2-3, with 10 bases that match TRBD2. Trimming cost V 1 base and J 0 bases; bases outside gene matches: 7. Germline V gene data show CDR1 as GTSNPN and CDR2 as SVGIG (reference sequence). The CDR3 spans 17 residues.

Ten or more counts support this clonotype. V gene TRBV20-1 combines with J gene TRBJ2-7, with D perhaps matching TRBD1 or TRBD2 (6 bases each). Between the trimmed V and J ends, which lost 1 base and 4 bases, there was a span of 14 bases. CDR1 DFQATT and CDR2 SNEGSKA come from the germline V gene (reference sequence). The CDR3 loop spans 14 amino acids. CDR3 DNA sequence: TGCAGTGCTAGAGCGACTAGGGGGGAATACGAGCAGTACTTC. Encoded protein: CSARATRGEYEQYF.

This sequence joins TRBV20-1 and TRBJ1-3, with TRBD1 as a possible D gene (5 bases). V was trimmed by 1 base and J by 5 bases, leaving 18 bases between them. Looked up from germline, CDR1 is DFQATT and CDR2 is SNEGSKA (reference sequence). This CDR3 has 16 residues. The CDR3 protein is CSARADSGLSRNTIYF. In DNA, the CDR3 is TGCAGTGCTAGAGCCGATTCAGGGTTGTCGCGAAACACCATATATTTT.

This clonotype has only a few counts. This sequence joins TRBV29-1 and TRBJ2-2; D call uncertain. This CDR3 contains 15 residues. Germline CDR1 is SQVTM and CDR2 is ANQGSEA. Trimming took 4 bases from V and 4 from J, leaving 16 bases between them. The CDR3 loop is CSVVGLETPTGELFF. DNA for the CDR3: TGCAGCGTTGTTGGCCTTGAGACGCCCACCGGGGAGCTGTTTTTT.

In this sample, this clonotype turned up many times. Here the CDR3 DNA reads TGTGCCAGCAAGGGGTGGCAAGGGCAAGAGACCCAGTACTTC. This translates into CASKGWQGQETQYF. V usage is TRBV6-1 and J usage is TRBJ2-5, with D perhaps TRBD1 (5 bases). Trimming stripped 7 bases from V and 2 bases from J, with 14 bases between. CDR1 and CDR2 (germline): MNHNS, SASEGT. The CDR3 totals 14 residues.

This clonotype was counted ten times or more. The rearrangement uses TRBV7-9 and TRBJ2-5; 7 bases are a match to TRBD1. This CDR3 spans 14 amino acids. The junction had 6 bases not matched to a gene; V was cut back by 6 bases and J by 2 bases. The germline V gene encodes CDR1 SEHNR and CDR2 FQNEAQ (reference sequence). The CDR3 DNA reads TGTGCCAGCAGTCTGACAGGGACACAAGAGACCCAGTACTTC. Encoded protein: CASSLTGTQETQYF.

CDR3 in DNA: TGTGCCAGCAGCGACGGGGGGACAGACACAGATACGCAGTATTTT. Translation gives CASSDGGTDTDTQYF. The V and J genes are TRBV9 and TRBJ2-3; possibly TRBD1 or TRBD2 for D (7 bases each). V was cut by 3 bases and J by 2 bases, with 13 bases left in between. CDR1 is SGDLS and CDR2 is YYNGEE in the germline V gene. The CDR3 is 15 residues long.

This clonotype was detected many times. The chain combines TRBV5-1 with TRBJ2-1, with 7 bases matching TRBD1. The V and J ends lost 1 base and 9 bases, in that order; junction bases with no gene match: 10. Germline CDR1 reads SGHRS; CDR2 reads YFSETQ. The CDR3 has 15 residues. The chain's CDR3 is CASSLQNPTGTEQFF. The CDR3 bases are TGCGCCAGCAGCTTGCAAAACCCGACAGGGACTGAGCAGTTCTTC. The variable domain in full, with the rest retrieved from reference TRBV5-1 and TRBJ2-1, is KAGVTQTPRYLIKTRGQQVTLSCSPISGHRSVSWYQQTPGQGLQFLFEYFSETQRNKGNFPGRFSGRQFSNSRSEMNVSTLELGDSALYLCASSLQNPTGTEQFFGPGTRLTVL.

Many counts were recorded for this clonotype. The chain combines TRBV6-1 with TRBJ2-3; 8 nucleotides agree with TRBD1. V trimming: 0 bases; J trimming: 1 base; junction bases outside the gene matches: 3. The germline CDR1 and CDR2 sequences are MNHNS and SASEGT. The CDR3 spans 16 residues. For the CDR3, the DNA is TGTGCCAGCAGTGAAGCGCCGGGACAGGGCACAGATACGCAGTATTTT. Its protein is CASSEAPGQGTDTQYF.

This clonotype came up many times. The J gene is TRBJ1-4, the V gene TRBV2; D is ambiguous. The CDR3 is made up of 14 amino acids. Trimming took off 4 bases at V and 7 bases at J, with 13 bases between the two ends. Germline V gene data show CDR1 as SNHLY and CDR2 as FYNNEI. The CDR3 here is CASSVDGIVEKLFF. CDR3 nucleotides: TGTGCCAGCAGTGTTGACGGAATTGTTGAAAAACTGTTTTTT.

The chain recombines TRBV4-2 with TRBJ1-6, with a weak D call TRBD1 (5 bases). The V gene lost 0 bases and the J gene lost 7 bases, with 10 bases spanning the gap. This CDR3 is 15 amino acids long. The germline gives CDR1 LGHNA, CDR2 YNFKEQ. CDR3 in amino acids: CASSQDRRGNSPLHF. CDR3 bases: TGTGCCAGCAGCCAAGATCGGAGGGGCAATTCACCCCTCCACTTT.

This chain joins TRBV6-2 or TRBV6-3 and TRBJ1-3; D gene uncertain. The germline gives CDR1 MNHEY, CDR2 SVGEGT. This CDR3 has 17 amino acids. Trimming stripped 0 bases from V and 7 bases from J, with 19 bases between. The CDR3 region is CASSYSAPKGLWNTIYF. For the CDR3, the DNA is TGTGCCAGCAGTTACTCGGCGCCTAAGGGCCTGTGGAACACCATATATTTT.

This clonotype was seen at least ten times. V and J are TRBV30 and TRBJ1-6; D is perhaps TRBD1 (5 bases). V lost 2 bases to trimming and J lost 8 bases, with 10 bases between them. This CDR3 spans 13 amino acids. Germline CDR1 and CDR2: GTSNPN and SVGIG (reference sequence). The CDR3 is CAWSLGGDSPLHF. The CDR3 coding sequence is TGTGCCTGGAGTCTGGGAGGGGATTCACCCCTCCACTTT. The full variable domain, in which reference TRBV30 and TRBJ1-6 provide the parts outside the CDR3, is SQTIHQWPATLVQPVGSPLSLECTVEGTSNPNLYWYRQAAGRGLQLLFYSVGIGQISSEVPQNLSASRPQDRQFILSSKKLLLSDSGFYLCAWSLGGDSPLHFGNGTRLTVT.

The sample holds a few counts of this clonotype. As DNA, the CDR3 is TGTGCCAGCAGTTTAGGACCCACAGGCGACGAGCAGTACTTC. Protein: CASSLGPTGDEQYF. The chain is built from TRBV12-3 or TRBV12-4 and TRBJ2-7, with D maybe TRBD1 (5 bases). CDR3 length: 14 amino acids. Deletions cut 1 base from V and 5 bases from J, with 12 bases between.

This clonotype appeared many times. CDR3 residues: CASSPVTSGYNEQFF. The DNA for the CDR3 is TGTGCCAGCAGCCCCGTGACTAGCGGCTACAATGAGCAGTTCTTC. This chain uses TRBV7-9 with TRBJ2-1, with TRBD2 matching 9 bases. This CDR3 spans 15 amino acids. Germline loops: CDR1 SEHNR, CDR2 FQNEAQ (reference sequence). V shed 5 bases, J shed 3 bases, and the junction held 5 bases outside the gene matches.

This clonotype was observed at least ten times. The rearrangement joins TRBV20-1 to TRBJ1-5; 9 nucleotides match TRBD1. V gave up 5 bases and J gave up 1 base; unmatched junction bases: 3. CDR3 length equals 14 residues. Germline CDR1 is DFQATT and CDR2 is SNEGSKA (reference sequence). CDR3 bases: TGCAGTGCTCGGGACAGGGTGAGCAATCAGCCCCAGCATTTT. Encoded protein: CSARDRVSNQPQHF.

This clonotype was seen many times. The V call is TRBV6-1, the J call TRBJ1-3, with no clear D. Trimming pared 4 bases from V and 0 bases from J, leaving 13 bases between. Germline CDR1 and CDR2: MNHNS and SASEGT. The CDR3 length is 16 residues. CDR3 in DNA: TGTGCCAGCAGTGCGGGAGGCTGGGGCTCTGGAAACACCATATATTTT. Its protein product is CASSAGGWGSGNTIYF.

This clonotype turned up a few times. The chain carries TRBV3-1 and TRBJ2-1; no reliable D call. The V gene lost 2 bases and the J gene lost 5 bases, with 19 bases spanning the gap. Germline V gene lookup returns CDR1 LGHDT and CDR2 YNNKEL (reference sequence). The CDR3 has 17 amino acids. The CDR3 region is CASSQFPTTPSHNEQFF. CDR3 nucleotides: TGTGCCAGCAGCCAATTTCCGACCACACCTTCCCACAATGAGCAGTTCTTC.

The V gene is TRBV5-6, the J gene TRBJ2-1; the match to TRBD2 covers 7 bases. V lost 4 bases, J lost 2 bases, and 6 bases stayed unmatched. Germline V CDR1 and CDR2: SGHDT, YYEEEE. The CDR3 consists of 15 residues. The CDR3 sequence is CASSQRGRAYNEQFF. The DNA for the CDR3 is TGTGCCAGCAGCCAACGCGGGAGAGCCTACAATGAGCAGTTCTTC.

This clonotype was seen repeatedly, ten times or more. J is TRBJ2-7 and V is TRBV7-9; no firm D call. Germline lookup yields CDR1 SEHNR and CDR2 FQNEAQ (reference sequence). The CDR3 loop spans 12 amino acids. Trimming stripped 5 bases from V and 1 base from J, with 6 bases between. The CDR3: CASSGWSYEQYF. CDR3 nucleotides: TGTGCCAGCAGCGGATGGTCCTACGAGCAGTACTTC.

This clonotype was picked up many times. The chain links TRBV3-1 to TRBJ2-3, with 14 bases lining up with TRBD2. J was trimmed by 3 bases and V by 2 bases; bases with no gene match: 10. Germline assignment: CDR1 LGHDT and CDR2 YNNKEL (reference sequence). The CDR3 contains 19 residues. DNA of the CDR3: TGTGCCAGCAGCCAACCCGGGACTAGCGGGAGCTGGTGGACAGATACGCAGTATTTT. This gives the protein CASSQPGTSGSWWTDTQYF.

To note about this clonotype: The junction departs from germline at one end; a sequencing error may be responsible. The rearrangement joins TRBV4-1 to TRBJ1-2; TRBD1 aligns across 9 bases. CDR3 length: 13 amino acids. Germline CDR1 reads MGHRA; CDR2 reads YSYEKL. The CDR3 sequence: CASSQEQGASYTF. Here the CDR3 DNA reads TGTGCCAGCAGCCAAGAACAGGGGGCGAGCTACACCTTC.